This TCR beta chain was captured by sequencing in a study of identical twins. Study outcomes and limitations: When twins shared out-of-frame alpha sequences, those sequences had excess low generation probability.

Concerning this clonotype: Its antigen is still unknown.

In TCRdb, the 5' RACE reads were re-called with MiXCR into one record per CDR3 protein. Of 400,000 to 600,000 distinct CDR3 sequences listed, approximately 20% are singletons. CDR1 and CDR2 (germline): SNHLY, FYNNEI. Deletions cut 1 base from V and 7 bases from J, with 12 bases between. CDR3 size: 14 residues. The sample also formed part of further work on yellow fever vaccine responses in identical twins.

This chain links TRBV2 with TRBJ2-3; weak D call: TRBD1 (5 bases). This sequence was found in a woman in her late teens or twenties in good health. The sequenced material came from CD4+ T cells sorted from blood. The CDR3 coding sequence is TGTGCCAGCAGTGAAGAAAAGGGGCTGTATACGCAGTATTTT. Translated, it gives CASSEEKGLYTQYF.